The clone carrying this T cell receptor (beta chain) occurred many times. Amplification yielded TCR beta CDR3 regions, with RNA transcripts as the source. A set of HTBI primers served as the primers for a first-round RT-PCR of the TCR CDR3. TCRdb re-called the multiplex PCR reads through MiXCR, storing one row per CDR3 protein. The sample comprises hundreds of thousands of distinct CDR3 sequences, over 10% of which are singletons, and 9.2% rests with the top ten. This entry comes from a study of T cells in Graves' hyperthyroidism and ophthalmopathy. Patients were excluded for uncontrolled infection, other autoimmune disease, pregnancy or lactation. Thyroid ultrasound, orbital computed tomography, clinical symptoms, and serum thyroxine and TRAb underpinned diagnoses. Germline V CDR1 and CDR2: SQVTM, ANQGSEA. Deletions cut 0 bases from V and 8 bases from J, with 11 bases between. The CDR3 covers 13 residues.

The material sequenced was blood. The sequence was obtained from a young woman with Graves' hyperthyroidism. The chain joins TRBV29-1 to TRBJ2-1, with D uncertain. The CDR3 DNA sequence: TGCAGCGTTGAAGACGAAGTTGGGGATGAGCAGTTCTTC. Translation gives CSVEDEVGDEQFF.